This T cell receptor (beta chain) was obtained from a study of blood T cell repertoires in COVID-19. Study overall: The analysed material was cDNA or gDNA that came from T cells, B-cell-depleted T cells, or PBMCs.

As handled by the study authors: Reference gene primer amplification yielded estimated nucleated cell counts. Using immunoSEQ multiplex PCR, the repertoire was profiled, and TCRdb retains in-frame clones only, with some absent. V, J and clone size derive from that table, while D and trimming were established from the DNA sequence. The table has 100,000 to 150,000 clones, 85% to 90% seen once. Trimming stripped 1 base from V and 0 bases from J, with 6 bases between. Germline CDR1 reads MGHRA; CDR2 reads YSYEKL. This CDR3 is built from 15 residues. One Seattle source followed patients from active infection through their disease course.

The chain employs TRBV4-1 and TRBJ1-4; D is unclear. The source is a man between 60 and 75 years old with COVID-19, enrolled during active disease. Sample: peripheral blood. CDR3 sequence: CASSQAGSTNEKLFF. CDR3 bases: TGCGCCAGCAGCCAAGCCGGGTCAACTAATGAAAAACTGTTTTTT.